These 21 T cell receptor beta chains came from one sample sequenced in a study of response to subunit inactivated influenza vaccine. TCRdb re-analysed the RT-PCR reads in MiXCR, keeping a single row per CDR3 protein. The sample includes about half a million distinct CDR3 sequences, over 9.5% of them seen just once. Sequencing used PBMCs from blood, obtained roughly 6 weeks after vaccination. The receptor source for this set is a man between 50 and 59 years old who received an inactivated influenza vaccine.

This clonotype was counted between two and nine times. The chain uses TRBV6-2 or TRBV6-3 and TRBJ2-7; a weak D match, TRBD2 (5 bases). CDR3 length: 14 residues. Between the trimmed V and J ends, which lost 5 bases and 3 bases, there was a span of 14 bases. From germline, CDR1 is MNHEY and CDR2 SVGEGT. Here the CDR3 reads CASSRRGSIYEQYF. CDR3 sequence (DNA): TGTGCCAGCAGTCGCCGGGGATCCATCTACGAGCAGTACTTC.

As concerns this clonotype: At one of its ends the junction is not consistent with the germline gene, which may arise from a read error. The chain recombines TRBV5-1 with TRBJ1-1, with TRBD1 identical over 11 bases. The V gene's germline CDR1 is SGHRS and CDR2 YFSETQ. This CDR3 has 14 amino acids. The CDR3 sequence is CASRLGQGGTEAFF. As DNA, the CDR3 is TGCGCCAGCAGATTGGGACAGGGGGGGACTGAAGCTTTCTTT.

This clonotype was picked up a small number of times. The chain combines TRBV5-6 with TRBJ2-7; D perhaps matches TRBD1 (6 bases). V lost 4 bases to trimming and J lost 4 bases, with 18 bases between them. Germline V lookup: CDR1 SGHDT, CDR2 YYEEEE. This CDR3 has 15 residues. The CDR3 spells CASSGGPLKPYEQYF. CDR3 DNA sequence: TGTGCCAGCAGCGGGGGCCCTTTGAAACCTTACGAGCAGTACTTC.

This clonotype appeared a few times. J is TRBJ2-7 and V is TRBV10-3; unclear D gene. From germline, CDR1 is ENHRY and CDR2 SYGVKD. V lost 8 bases and J lost 1, with 6 bases in between. The length of the CDR3 is 11 residues. The CDR3 protein is CAIGESYEQYF. The DNA of the CDR3 is TGTGCCATCGGGGAATCCTACGAGCAGTACTTC.

V is TRBV3-1 and J is TRBJ1-4, with 8 bases that match TRBD1. The V and J ends lost 0 bases and 3 bases, in that order; junction bases with no gene match: 9. This CDR3 is built from 18 residues. Germline CDR1 LGHDT, CDR2 YNNKEL (reference sequence). For the CDR3, the DNA is TGTGCCAGCAGCCAAGATAGTTCCTCGGGACAGGCTAATGAAAAACTGTTTTTT. Protein: CASSQDSSSGQANEKLFF.

The CDR3 loop reads CASRKREFAYNEQFF. Written as DNA, the CDR3 is TGTGCCAGTAGAAAGCGGGAGTTCGCCTACAATGAGCAGTTCTTC. The rearrangement uses TRBV19 and TRBJ2-1; 8 nucleotides line up with TRBD2. The V gene's germline CDR1 is LNHDA and CDR2 SQIVND (reference sequence). The V gene end was trimmed by 6 bases and the J gene end by 2 bases; junction bases not matched to a gene: 6. CDR3 length: 15 amino acids.

This clonotype was counted only a few times. V and J are TRBV28 and TRBJ2-5; D unresolved. Trimming took 3 bases from V and 4 from J, leaving 12 bases between them. Germline V gene data show CDR1 as MDHEN and CDR2 as SYDVKM. This CDR3 is 14 amino acids long. The CDR3 nucleotides are TGTGCCAGCAGTTTTGAACAGAGAAGAGAGACCCAGTACTTC. Translated: CASSFEQRRETQYF.

This clonotype has ten or more counts. V is TRBV6-1 and J is TRBJ2-7; D could derive from TRBD1 or TRBD2 (5 bases each). The CDR3 has 17 amino acids. The germline gives CDR1 MNHNS, CDR2 SASEGT. V was pared by 6 bases and J by 4 bases, with 25 bases between. DNA for the CDR3: TGTGCCAGCAGAGATGGGGGTCCGCGATGGGGGAAATACGAGCAGTACTTC. Translation: CASRDGGPRWGKYEQYF.

This sequence joins TRBV20-1 and TRBJ2-2, with 9 bases lining up with TRBD2. In germline, CDR1 is DFQATT, CDR2 SNEGSKA (reference sequence). With V trimmed by 0 bases and J by 5 bases, 10 bases remained unmatched. There are 17 residues in the CDR3. As DNA, the CDR3 is TGCAGTGCTAGAGATCGAAAGCTAGCGGGACGGACCGGGGAGCTGTTTTTT. Its protein is CSARDRKLAGRTGELFF.

CDR3 DNA sequence: TGTGCCAGCAGCTTAGTATGGCACGGGAGGACTAACAATGAGCAGTTCTTC. This encodes CASSLVWHGRTNNEQFF. The chain recombines TRBV7-8 with TRBJ2-1; 7 nucleotides agree with TRBD2. Germline CDR1 SGHVS, CDR2 FQNEAQ. This CDR3 is 17 amino acids long. V gave up 1 base and J gave up 5 bases; unmatched junction bases: 11.

This clonotype was seen more than once but under ten times. The J gene is TRBJ2-7, the V gene TRBV2; 9 nucleotides agree with TRBD2. CDR3 length equals 16 residues. Germline lookup yields CDR1 SNHLY and CDR2 FYNNEI. V shed 7 bases, J shed 0 bases, and the junction held 10 bases outside the gene matches. The CDR3 spells CASTTSGPLSSYEQYF. The CDR3 DNA is TGTGCCAGCACCACTAGCGGGCCCCTTAGCTCCTACGAGCAGTACTTC.

This clonotype was counted between two and nine times. The V and J genes are TRBV11-2 and TRBJ1-6, with D possibly matching TRBD1 (5 bases). CDR1 is SGHAT, CDR2 FQNNGV, per germline. The V gene lost 2 bases and the J gene lost 7 bases, with 12 bases spanning the gap. This CDR3 region has 15 residues. CDR3 DNA: TGTGCCAGCAGCTTAAAGGTCCAGGGAAATTCACCCCTCCACTTT. This gives the protein CASSLKVQGNSPLHF.

The genes are TRBV4-1 and TRBJ1-4; D is unresolved. The CDR3 runs 14 residues. V lost 3 bases and J lost 11, with 16 bases in between. In germline, CDR1 is MGHRA, CDR2 YSYEKL. The CDR3 region has the DNA TGCGCCAGCAGCCAGGACCAAGGACTCGCGAAACTGTTTTTT. Amino acids: CASSQDQGLAKLFF.

This clonotype was counted many times. The chain has TRBV7-2 and TRBJ2-5; tentatively, D is TRBD1 (5 bases). Germline loops: CDR1 SGHTA, CDR2 FQGNSA. The CDR3 covers 15 residues. V lost 1 base and J lost 5, with 14 bases in between. The CDR3 DNA follows: TGTGCCAGCAGCTTAGGCGCAGGGAAGTACGAGACCCAGTACTTC. This sequence encodes CASSLGAGKYETQYF.

This clonotype was found many times. V and J are TRBV12-3 or TRBV12-4 and TRBJ2-7; D uncertain. The V and J ends lost 3 bases and 2 bases respectively, with 8 bases between them. This CDR3 is 13 amino acids long. CDR3 region: CASSFTRPYEQYF. For the CDR3, the DNA is TGTGCCAGCAGTTTTACCCGACCCTACGAGCAGTACTTC.

This clonotype came up many times. This chain connects TRBV7-9 to TRBJ2-7; no clear D. This CDR3 comprises 13 residues. Trimming stripped 5 bases from V and 3 bases from J, with 11 bases between. In germline, CDR1 is SEHNR, CDR2 FQNEAQ (reference sequence). The CDR3 spells CASSLGSYYEQYF. The CDR3 DNA reads as TGTGCCAGCAGCCTCGGGTCTTACTACGAGCAGTACTTC.

This clonotype was counted only a few times. This chain joins TRBV13 and TRBJ2-1; no firm D call. Between the trimmed V and J ends, which lost 2 bases and 7 bases, there was a span of 21 bases. Germline V gives CDR1 PRHDT, CDR2 FYEKMQ (reference sequence). The CDR3 totals 17 residues. The CDR3 coding sequence is TGTGCCAGCAGCTTAATTTCTCGGCCGGATGCTACAAATGAGCAGTTCTTC. It specifies CASSLISRPDATNEQFF.

The chain uses TRBV12-3 or TRBV12-4 and TRBJ2-7; 9 bases align to TRBD2. This CDR3 has 15 residues. After removal of 1 base from V and 2 bases from J, the junction contained 3 bases not matched to a gene. The CDR3 DNA follows: TGTGCCAGCAGTTTAGTAGCGGGAGCCACCTACGAGCAGTACTTC. Its translation is CASSLVAGATYEQYF.

This clonotype appeared a few times. The V and J genes are TRBV2 and TRBJ2-7, with D tentatively TRBD1 (6 bases). Trimming shortened V by 4 bases and J by 6 bases, and 16 bases separated the two germline ends. The CDR3 sequence is 14 residues long. CDR1 and CDR2 from the germline V gene are SNHLY and FYNNEI. The CDR3 DNA reads TGTGCCAGCAGTGGAGGGGGAAAGTCGGGCGAGCAGTACTTC. The encoded protein is CASSGGGKSGEQYF.

CDR3 DNA sequence: TGTGCCACCAGTGACCCTGACGAGAGAGTGGGCAATGAGCAGTTCTTC. Protein sequence: CATSDPDERVGNEQFF. The chain has TRBV24-1 and TRBJ2-1; D remains unclear. The germline CDR1 and CDR2 sequences are KGHDR and SFDVKD. The CDR3 has 16 amino acids. V was clipped by 4 bases and J by 6 bases, with 18 bases between them.

This clonotype was counted ten times or more. The V and J genes are TRBV4-3 and TRBJ2-7; 10 bases agree with TRBD2. The CDR3 totals 16 residues. Trimming removed 0 bases from V and 5 bases from J; junction bases left unmatched: 7. CDR1 LGHNA and CDR2 YSLEER come from the germline V gene. CDR3 residues: CASSQDWLAGDDEQYF. The CDR3 DNA reads as TGCGCCAGCAGCCAAGACTGGCTAGCGGGAGATGACGAGCAGTACTTC.